This T cell receptor beta chain was captured in a study of shared clonotypes between healthy human individuals. Overall study results and limits: The rarefaction results pointed to incomplete sorted-subset sequencing despite large depth.

Turning to this clone: Its target is not known.

The CDR3 runs to 13 residues. V shed 3 bases and J shed 1 base, with 4 bases lying between them. CDR1 and CDR2 from the germline V gene are SNHLY and FYNNEI. Only in-frame clones appear in the TCRdb table, and some are missing; sequencing was by immunoSEQ multiplex PCR. The data contain some 380,000 clones, about 97% of them singletons. The rearrangement links TRBV2 to TRBJ1-3; D remains unclear. The sequence came from a man under 40 in good health. Material for sequencing was memory CD8+ T cells sorted from blood. The sample's subset: CD45RO+ cells pooled with CCR7-negative TemRA cells. CDR3: CASSEHSGNTIYF. In nucleotides, the CDR3 is TGTGCCAGCAGTGAGCATTCTGGAAACACCATATATTTT.